Below, 12 T cell receptor beta chains from the same sample are listed, as sequenced in a study of human T cells and chemical hapten exposure (dated by TCRdb to about 2021). This sample's time point label indicates: pre-sensitization, week 0. The treatment or condition label on this specimen signifies: therapeutic diphenylcyclopropenone sensitization with weekly scalp DPC. The method was RACE. The instrument given in TCRdb is NextSeq 500. TCRdb reprocessed the public reads (quality trimming at Q25 with fastp, clone calling with MiXCR) and kept in-frame beta chains. Records with the same CDR3 protein are collapsed into one entry carrying the most frequent genes and DNA. This sample holds 350,000 to 450,000 distinct CDR3 sequences; 5.1% were observed only once. The top ten clones comprise 2.6% of the sample. The sequencing here drew on whole blood, taken in connection with sensitization to the hapten diphenylcyclopropenone (DPC). These receptors all stem from a woman in her forties or fifties with alopecia areata. Some clones in this sample may be carry-over from other donors' samples.

This clonotype was detected many times. The chain couples TRBV20-1 to TRBJ2-7; D tentatively reads TRBD1 or TRBD2 (5 bases each). CDR3 length: 16 residues. CDR1 DFQATT and CDR2 SNEGSKA come from the germline V gene (reference sequence). Trimming stripped 2 bases from V and 3 bases from J, with 20 bases between. CDR3 protein: CSARPMRVDSYYEQYF. CDR3 nucleotide sequence: TGCAGTGCTAGACCTATGAGGGTCGACAGCTACTACGAGCAGTACTTC.

This clonotype was counted only a few times. J is TRBJ2-1 and V is TRBV12-3 or TRBV12-4; possibly TRBD1 or TRBD2 for D (5 bases each). This CDR3 has 14 residues. Between the trimmed V and J ends, which lost 8 bases and 4 bases, there was a span of 15 bases. CDR3 residues: CASRPRDLYNEQFF. The CDR3 DNA is TGTGCCAGCCGTCCCCGGGACCTATACAATGAGCAGTTCTTC.

The table lists this clonotype with many counts. This chain links TRBV12-3 or TRBV12-4 with TRBJ2-4, with unresolved D. The CDR3 has 15 amino acids. V was cut by 4 bases and J by 0 bases, with 10 bases left in between. The CDR3 region is CASSSLEVAKNIQYF. The CDR3, as DNA: TGTGCCAGCAGTTCCTTAGAAGTAGCCAAAAACATTCAGTACTTC.

In this sample, this clonotype turned up a few times. This chain joins TRBV3-1 and TRBJ2-1; 14 positions match TRBD2. Germline V gene sequence: CDR1 LGHDT, CDR2 YNNKEL (reference sequence). The CDR3 has 16 residues. V dropped 0 bases and J dropped 6; count of bases not matched to a gene: 1. CDR3 bases: TGTGCCAGCAGCCAAGACGGGACTAGCGGGAGCAATGAGCAGTTCTTC. This sequence encodes CASSQDGTSGSNEQFF.

This clonotype has at least ten counts. The chain has TRBV10-2 and TRBJ2-7; D gene unclear. The CDR3 spans 13 residues. With 3 bases removed from V and 3 bases from J, the gap between germline ends came to 9 bases. Germline V CDR1 and CDR2: WSHSY, SAAADI. This CDR3 is CASSDTDGYEQYF. The CDR3 nucleotides read TGCGCCAGCAGTGACACCGACGGCTACGAGCAGTACTTC.

This clonotype turned up a few times. V gene TRBV6-5 combines with J gene TRBJ2-2; TRBD2 matches at 11 bases. Trimming cost V 2 bases and J 5 bases; bases outside gene matches: 7. The CDR3 spans 17 residues. Germline CDR1 MNHEY, CDR2 SVGAGI. The CDR3 here is CASSYPLAGGTTGELFF. The CDR3, as DNA: TGTGCCAGCAGTTACCCATTAGCGGGGGGGACGACCGGGGAGCTGTTTTTT.

This clonotype was seen more than once but under ten times. This chain connects TRBV15 to TRBJ2-1; 8 bases are shared with TRBD2. Germline V gene sequence: CDR1 LNHNV, CDR2 YYDKDF (reference sequence). V shed 4 bases and J 7 bases; nucleotides not matched to a gene: 9. The CDR3 has 15 amino acids. CDR3 sequence (DNA): TGTGCCACCAGCAAGTCGGCGGGGGGCCTGAATGAGCAGTTCTTC. It encodes CATSKSAGGLNEQFF.

This clonotype was observed at least ten times. This chain joins TRBV9 and TRBJ2-3, with D possibly matching TRBD2 (6 bases). Trimming took off 1 base at V and 8 bases at J, with 17 bases between the two ends. The CDR3 contains 15 residues. From germline, CDR1 is SGDLS and CDR2 YYNGEE. CDR3: CASSVIAEPQITQYF. The CDR3 DNA reads as TGTGCCAGCAGCGTAATAGCGGAGCCCCAGATTACGCAGTATTTT. Supplemented by reference TRBV9 and TRBJ2-3, the full variable domain reads DSGVTQTPKHLITATGQRVTLRCSPRSGDLSVYWYQQSLDQGLQFLIQYYNGEERAKGNILERFSAQQFPDLHSELNLSSLELGDSALYFCASSVIAEPQITQYFGPGTRLTVL.

This clonotype was seen more than once but under ten times. The J gene is TRBJ2-7, the V gene TRBV5-1, with D possibly matching TRBD1 (5 bases). Germline V gene data show CDR1 as SGHRS and CDR2 as YFSETQ. The V end lost 4 bases, the J end lost 6 bases, and 20 bases lay between the germline ends. The CDR3 has 15 residues. The CDR3 DNA sequence: TGCGCCAGCAGCCCGCTCGGTCAGGGAACGTCCGAGCAGTACTTC. Its protein is CASSPLGQGTSEQYF.

This clonotype appeared many times. The genes are TRBV3-1 and TRBJ2-7; no firm D call. V was clipped by 4 bases and J by 0 bases, with 7 bases between them. The CDR3 sequence is 13 residues long. CDR1 and CDR2 from the germline V gene are LGHDT and YNNKEL (reference sequence). In DNA form, the CDR3 reads TGTGCCAGCAGCCCGAGCCACTCCTACGAGCAGTACTTC. This encodes CASSPSHSYEQYF.

At least ten counts were recorded for this clonotype. The chain combines TRBV15 with TRBJ2-5; no definite D call. The CDR3 has 16 amino acids. The V gene lost 3 bases and the J gene lost 1 base, with 15 bases spanning the gap. Germline V CDR1 and CDR2: LNHNV, YYDKDF (reference sequence). CDR3 nucleotide sequence: TGTGCCACCAGCAGTCCAGTGGTCGCCTCCCAAGAGACCCAGTACTTC. Its protein is CATSSPVVASQETQYF. The entire variable domain, with the rest obtained from reference TRBV15 and TRBJ2-5, is as follows: DAMVIQNPRYQVTQFGKPVTLSCSQTLNHNVMYWYQQKSSQAPKLLFHYYDKDFNNEADTPDNFQSRRPNTSFCFLDIRSPGLGDTAMYLCATSSPVVASQETQYFGPGTRLLVL.

This chain joins TRBV7-2 and TRBJ2-7; D is possibly TRBD1 or TRBD2 (6 bases each). Germline V lookup: CDR1 SGHTA, CDR2 FQGNSA. There are 14 residues in the CDR3. Trimming removed 3 bases at V and 3 bases at J, with 12 bases between. This CDR3 is CASSFGGPNYEQYF. The CDR3 DNA sequence: TGTGCCAGCAGCTTTGGGGGGCCTAACTACGAGCAGTACTTC.